The 10 T cell receptor beta chains listed next were all sequenced from one sample in a study of shared clonotypes between healthy human individuals (TCRdb year 2020). The library was built by means of the immunoSEQ multiplex PCR assay. TCRdb holds this immuneACCESS table with in-frame rearrangements only. Some clones are missing; in checked studies, unresolved V genes explain under half, and the rest has no known cause. For this sample the table gives hundreds of thousands of clones, of which around 74% were detected only once. The ten largest clones capture roughly 1.7% of the sample. The specimen sequenced was memory CD4+ T cells sorted from blood. Read against the paper, the sample's cell subset or site label means: CD45RA-negative fraction. The receptors shown here come from a woman aged 25 to 45 in good health.

The chain combines TRBV28 with TRBJ2-7; D is perhaps TRBD1 or TRBD2 (5 bases each). This CDR3 contains 15 residues. V shed 7 bases and J shed 0 bases, with 16 bases lying between them. CDR1 and CDR2 (germline): MDHEN, SYDVKM. The chain's CDR3 is CASNAPGRISYEQYF. The DNA of the CDR3 is TGTGCCAGCAATGCCCCGGGACGGATCTCCTACGAGCAGTACTTC.

This sequence joins TRBV5-1 and TRBJ2-5; 13 nucleotides line up with TRBD2. Germline CDR1 reads SGHRS; CDR2 reads YFSETQ. The CDR3 runs 19 residues. The V segment lost 2 bases and the J segment 2 bases; nucleotides outside the gene matches: 12. This chain's CDR3 is CASSFSPGLAGPSQETQYF. Here the CDR3 DNA reads TGCGCCAGCAGCTTCTCACCGGGACTAGCGGGACCGTCTCAAGAGACCCAGTACTTC.

CDR3: CASSLAGTSGANVLTF. The CDR3 DNA sequence: TGCGCCAGCAGCTTGGCAGGGACCTCTGGGGCCAACGTCCTGACTTTC. The chain combines TRBV5-1 with TRBJ2-6, with D perhaps given as TRBD1 or TRBD2 (5 bases each). Between the trimmed V and J ends, which lost 0 bases and 0 bases, there was a span of 7 bases. CDR3 length: 16 residues. Per the germline V gene, CDR1 is SGHRS and CDR2 is YFSETQ.

The CDR3: CASSFKLGYSYEQYF. DNA for the CDR3: TGTGCCAGCAGTTTTAAGTTGGGGTACTCCTACGAGCAGTACTTC. The chain recombines TRBV27 with TRBJ2-7; D gene ambiguous. Germline V CDR1 and CDR2: MNHEY, SMNVEV (reference sequence). The germline V and J ends were trimmed by 3 bases and 0 bases, with 12 bases remaining between them. This CDR3 is built from 15 residues.

The chain is built from TRBV5-1 and TRBJ2-3; TRBD1 aligns across 8 bases. V trimming: 4 bases; J trimming: 0 bases; junction bases outside the gene matches: 10. In germline, CDR1 is SGHRS, CDR2 YFSETQ. The CDR3 loop spans 17 amino acids. This CDR3 reads CASSGGQGTLSTDTQYF. The CDR3 DNA sequence: TGCGCCAGCAGCGGTGGACAGGGTACTCTGAGCACAGATACGCAGTATTTT.

The chain is built from TRBV7-2 and TRBJ2-7; TRBD2 aligns across 12 bases. The CDR3 totals 17 residues. Trimming removed 5 bases from V and 5 bases from J; junction bases left unmatched: 13. CDR1 and CDR2 (germline): SGHTA, FQGNSA. CDR3 loop: CASSQDLLAGGGDEQYF. The CDR3 DNA follows: TGTGCCAGCAGCCAAGATCTACTAGCGGGAGGTGGGGACGAGCAGTACTTC.

This chain joins TRBV7-9 and TRBJ1-4; D is ambiguous. The CDR3 extends over 15 amino acids. CDR1 is SEHNR and CDR2 is FQNEAQ in the germline V gene (reference sequence). V was trimmed by 8 bases and J by 2 bases, leaving 15 bases between them. In nucleotides, the CDR3 is TGTGCCAGCGCCCTAAACCTCGGGACTAATGAAAAACTGTTTTTT. Amino acid sequence: CASALNLGTNEKLFF.

In this sample, this clone turned up a few times. Other nucleotide sequences from this sample produce the same CDR3. The gene calls are TRBV7-2 and TRBJ1-3; 9 bases are a match to TRBD1. V lost 4 bases, J lost 4 bases, and 5 bases stayed unmatched. CDR1 SGHTA and CDR2 FQGNSA come from the germline V gene. CDR3 length: 15 residues. As DNA, the CDR3 is TGTGCCAGCAGCTCTACAGGGGGCTCGGGAAACACCATATATTTT. This codes for CASSSTGGSGNTIYF. Full variable domain (remainder filled in from reference TRBV7-2 and TRBJ1-3): GAGVSQSPSNKVTEKGKDVELRCDPISGHTALYWYRQSLGQGLEFLIYFQGNSAPDKSGLPSDRFSAERTGGSVSTLTIQRTQQEDSAVYLCASSSTGGSGNTIYFGEGSWLTVV.

To note about this clone: This sample includes further DNA sequences coding for the same CDR3. The chain uses TRBV5-1 and TRBJ2-1; the match to TRBD2 covers 8 bases. Germline loops: CDR1 SGHRS, CDR2 YFSETQ. The CDR3 covers 15 residues. V lost 2 bases to trimming and J lost 4 bases; unmatched junction nucleotides: 5. DNA of the CDR3: TGCGCCAGCAGCTTAGATAGCGGGGATTACAATGAGCAGTTCTTC. This translates into CASSLDSGDYNEQFF. Supplemented by reference TRBV5-1 and TRBJ2-1, the full variable domain reads KAGVTQTPRYLIKTRGQQVTLSCSPISGHRSVSWYQQTPGQGLQFLFEYFSETQRNKGNFPGRFSGRQFSNSRSEMNVSTLELGDSALYLCASSLDSGDYNEQFFGPGTRLTVL.

The chain combines TRBV6-6 with TRBJ2-7, with no clear D. Germline V gives CDR1 MNHNY, CDR2 SVGAGI (reference sequence). Deletions cut 5 bases from V and 4 bases from J, with 12 bases between. CDR3 size: 13 residues. CDR3 sequence reads: CASSLEFGYEQYF. CDR3 bases: TGTGCCAGCAGTCTCGAATTTGGGTACGAGCAGTACTTC.